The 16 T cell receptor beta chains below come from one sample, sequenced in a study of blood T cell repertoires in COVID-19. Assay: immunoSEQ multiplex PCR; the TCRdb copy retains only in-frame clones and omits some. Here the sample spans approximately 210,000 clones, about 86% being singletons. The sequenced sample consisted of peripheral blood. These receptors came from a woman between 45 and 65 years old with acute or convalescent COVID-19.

CDR3 loop: CSVPRGASNYGYTF. CDR3 coding DNA: TGCAGCGTCCCCAGAGGAGCTTCCAACTATGGCTACACCTTC. This chain connects TRBV29-1 to TRBJ1-2; D is uncertain. V was trimmed by 6 bases and J by 2 bases, leaving 16 bases between them. This CDR3 is 14 amino acids long. Germline CDR1 is SQVTM and CDR2 is ANQGSEA.

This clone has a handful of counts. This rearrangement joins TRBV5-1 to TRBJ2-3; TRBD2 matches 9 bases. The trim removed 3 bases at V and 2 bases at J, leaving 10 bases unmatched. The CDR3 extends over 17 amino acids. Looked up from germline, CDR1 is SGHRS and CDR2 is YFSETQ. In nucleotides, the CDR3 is TGCGCCAGCAGCTCTCTCCCACTAGCGGGCCTCACAGATACGCAGTATTTT. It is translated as CASSSLPLAGLTDTQYF.

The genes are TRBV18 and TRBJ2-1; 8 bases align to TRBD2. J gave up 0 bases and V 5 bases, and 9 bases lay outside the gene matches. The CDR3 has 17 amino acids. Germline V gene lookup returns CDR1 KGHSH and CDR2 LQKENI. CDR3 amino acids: CASSTVTSAHSYNEQFF. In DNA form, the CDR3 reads TGTGCCAGCTCAACCGTGACTAGCGCTCACTCCTACAATGAGCAGTTCTTC.

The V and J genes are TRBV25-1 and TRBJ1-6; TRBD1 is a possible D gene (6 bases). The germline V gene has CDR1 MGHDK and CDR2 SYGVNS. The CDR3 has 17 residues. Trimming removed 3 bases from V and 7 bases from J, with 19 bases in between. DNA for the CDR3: TGTGCCAGCAGTGAGTTCTCCGGGGGGCGGAAGAATTCACCCCTCCACTTT. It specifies CASSEFSGGRKNSPLHF.

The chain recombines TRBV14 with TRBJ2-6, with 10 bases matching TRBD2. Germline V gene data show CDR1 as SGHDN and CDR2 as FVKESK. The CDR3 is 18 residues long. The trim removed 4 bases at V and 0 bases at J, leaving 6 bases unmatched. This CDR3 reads CASSPYIAGGSGANVLTF. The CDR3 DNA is TGTGCCAGCAGCCCCTACATAGCGGGAGGCTCTGGGGCCAACGTCCTGACTTTC. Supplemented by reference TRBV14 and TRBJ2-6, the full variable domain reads EAGVTQFPSHSVIEKGQTVTLRCDPISGHDNLYWYRRVMGKEIKFLLHFVKESKQDESGMPNNRFLAERTGGTYSTLKVQPAELEDSGVYFCASSPYIAGGSGANVLTFGAGSRLTVL.

The CDR3 region is CASSLRGGDQETQYF. CDR3 nucleotides: TGTGCCAGCAGCCTACGTGGGGGGGACCAAGAGACCCAGTACTTC. J is TRBJ2-5 and V is TRBV7-6; TRBD2 aligns across 7 bases. V lost 5 bases and J lost 0; bases outside the gene matches: 6. Germline loops: CDR1 SGHVS, CDR2 FNYEAQ. The CDR3 is 15 residues long.

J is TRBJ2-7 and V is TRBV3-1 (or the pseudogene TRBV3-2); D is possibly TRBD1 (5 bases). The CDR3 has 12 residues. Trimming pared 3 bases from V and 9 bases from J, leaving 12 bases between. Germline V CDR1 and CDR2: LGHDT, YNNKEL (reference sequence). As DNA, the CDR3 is TGTGCCAGCAGCCAGGACACCGGGCCGCAGTACTTC. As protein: CASSQDTGPQYF.

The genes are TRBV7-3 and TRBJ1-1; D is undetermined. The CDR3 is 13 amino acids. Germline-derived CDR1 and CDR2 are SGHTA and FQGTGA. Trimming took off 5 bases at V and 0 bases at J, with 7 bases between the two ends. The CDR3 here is CASSRSLNTEAFF. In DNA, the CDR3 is TGTGCCAGCAGCCGGTCCTTGAACACTGAAGCTTTCTTT.

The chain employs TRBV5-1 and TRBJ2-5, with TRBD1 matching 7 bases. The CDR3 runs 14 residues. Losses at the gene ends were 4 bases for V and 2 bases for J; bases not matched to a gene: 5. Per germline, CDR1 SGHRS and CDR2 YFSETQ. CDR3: CASSQTGSQETQYF. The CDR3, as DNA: TGCGCCAGCAGCCAGACAGGGTCTCAAGAGACCCAGTACTTC.

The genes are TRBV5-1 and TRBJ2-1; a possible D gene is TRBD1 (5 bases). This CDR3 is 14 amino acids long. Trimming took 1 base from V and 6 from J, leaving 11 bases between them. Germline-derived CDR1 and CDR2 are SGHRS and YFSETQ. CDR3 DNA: TGCGCCAGCAGCTTGAGGGGAATGGGCAATGAGCAGTTCTTC. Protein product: CASSLRGMGNEQFF.

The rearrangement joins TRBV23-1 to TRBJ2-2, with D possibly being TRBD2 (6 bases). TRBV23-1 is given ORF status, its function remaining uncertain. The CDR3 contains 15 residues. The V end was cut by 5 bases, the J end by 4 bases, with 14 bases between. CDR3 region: CASSYHRETTGELFF. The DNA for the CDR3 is TGCGCCAGCAGTTATCACCGGGAGACCACCGGGGAGCTGTTTTTT.

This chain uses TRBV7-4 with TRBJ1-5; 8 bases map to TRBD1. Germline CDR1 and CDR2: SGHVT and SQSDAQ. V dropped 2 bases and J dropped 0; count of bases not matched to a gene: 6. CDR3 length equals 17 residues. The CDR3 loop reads CASSLPGGRYSNQPQHF. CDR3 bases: TGTGCCAGCAGCTTACCAGGGGGCCGATATAGCAATCAGCCCCAGCATTTT.

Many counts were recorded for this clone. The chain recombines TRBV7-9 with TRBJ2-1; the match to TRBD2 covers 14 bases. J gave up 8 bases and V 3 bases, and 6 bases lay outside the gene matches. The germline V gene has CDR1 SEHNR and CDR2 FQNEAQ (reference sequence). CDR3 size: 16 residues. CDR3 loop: CASSLTGLAGEDEQFF. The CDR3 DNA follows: TGTGCCAGCAGCTTGACGGGACTAGCGGGAGAGGATGAGCAGTTCTTC.

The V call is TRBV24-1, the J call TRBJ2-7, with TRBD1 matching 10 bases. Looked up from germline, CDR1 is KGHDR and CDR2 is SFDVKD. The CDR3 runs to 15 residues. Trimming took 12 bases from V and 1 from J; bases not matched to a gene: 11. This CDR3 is CAPVSRDRGSYEQYF. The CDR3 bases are TGTGCCCCCGTCAGCCGGGACAGGGGATCCTACGAGCAGTACTTC.

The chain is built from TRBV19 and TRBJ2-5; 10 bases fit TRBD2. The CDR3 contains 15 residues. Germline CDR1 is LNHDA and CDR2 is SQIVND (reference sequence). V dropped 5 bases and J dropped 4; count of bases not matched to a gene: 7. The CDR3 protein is CASSPEASGGETQYF. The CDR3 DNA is TGTGCCAGTAGTCCTGAGGCTAGCGGGGGAGAGACCCAGTACTTC.

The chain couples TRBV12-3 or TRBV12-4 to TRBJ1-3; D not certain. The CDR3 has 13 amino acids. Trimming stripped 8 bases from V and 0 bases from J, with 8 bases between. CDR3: CASVPNSGNTIYF. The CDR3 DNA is TGTGCCAGCGTTCCTAACTCTGGAAACACCATATATTTT.